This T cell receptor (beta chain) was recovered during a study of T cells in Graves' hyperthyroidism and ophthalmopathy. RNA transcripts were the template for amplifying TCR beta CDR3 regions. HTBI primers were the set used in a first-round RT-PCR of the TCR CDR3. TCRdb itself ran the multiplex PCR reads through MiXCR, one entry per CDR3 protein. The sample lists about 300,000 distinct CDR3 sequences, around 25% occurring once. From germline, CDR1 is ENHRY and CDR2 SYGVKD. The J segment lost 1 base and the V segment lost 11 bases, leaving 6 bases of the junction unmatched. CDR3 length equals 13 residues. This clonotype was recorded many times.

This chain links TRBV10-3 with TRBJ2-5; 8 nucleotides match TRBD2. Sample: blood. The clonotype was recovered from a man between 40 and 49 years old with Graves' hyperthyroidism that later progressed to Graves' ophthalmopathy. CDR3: CAAGGPRQETQYF. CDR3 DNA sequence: TGTGCCGCGGGGGGACCCCGCCAAGAGACCCAGTACTTC.